The source of this TCR beta chain is a study of OX40 agonist ivuxolimab in advanced cancers. About the research overall: It was ivuxolimab, an agonistic anti-OX40 (CD134) antibody, that patients were treated with.

In this sample, this clone turned up once. Other nucleotide sequences from this sample produce the same CDR3. Produced via immunoSEQ multiplex PCR; TCRdb's table is partial and in-frame only. The sample records roughly 23,000 clones, just under 85% being singletons. The germline V gene encodes CDR1 MDHEN and CDR2 SYDVKM. V shed 6 bases, J shed 7 bases, and the junction held 2 bases outside the gene matches. The CDR3 runs to 12 residues. The specimen comprised CD4+ or CD8+ T cells sorted from blood, sampled in a trial of the OX40 agonist ivuxolimab. The TCR originated in an adult with an advanced solid tumor such as melanoma, head and neck, liver or kidney cancer. The V and J genes are TRBV28 and TRBJ2-2, with 7 bases aligning to TRBD1. CDR3 bases: TGTGCCAGCAGGCAGGGGGTCGGGGAGCTGTTTTTT. This codes for CASRQGVGELFF. The full variable domain, completed using reference TRBV28 and TRBJ2-2, is DVKVTQSSRYLVKRTGEKVFLECVQDMDHENMFWYRQDPGLGLRLIYFSYDVKMKEKGDIPEGYSVSREKKERFSLILESASTNQTSMYLCASRQGVGELFFGEGSRLTVL.